The 2 T cell receptor beta chains given below trace back to one sample, sequenced in a study of CD8 T cells in Susac syndrome. Reverse transcription of roughly 0.5 to 1 ug RNA was carried out with random hexamers. TCRdb redid the calling of the immunoSEQ multiplex PCR reads with MiXCR, one entry per CDR3 protein. The sample comprises 100,000 to 150,000 distinct CDR3 sequences, around 94% of which are singletons, and over 0.07% rests with the top ten. Sample: CD4+ T cells from PBMCs. These receptors all come from a human donor in good health.

The J gene is TRBJ1-3, the V gene TRBV13; D is unresolved. Germline loops: CDR1 PRHDT, CDR2 FYEKMQ (reference sequence). The CDR3 sequence is 14 residues long. The V and J ends lost 5 bases and 0 bases respectively, with 8 bases between them. The CDR3 is CASSRVHSGNTIYF. The CDR3 nucleotides are TGTGCCAGCAGCCGCGTTCACTCTGGAAACACCATATATTTT.

V and J are TRBV30 and TRBJ2-1, with 7 positions matching TRBD2. This CDR3 has 16 amino acids. Germline V lookup: CDR1 GTSNPN, CDR2 SVGIG (reference sequence). The trim removed 0 bases at V and 7 bases at J, leaving 12 bases unmatched. The CDR3 spells CAWSVERELVGNEQFF. The CDR3 bases are TGTGCCTGGAGTGTTGAGCGGGAACTGGTTGGGAATGAGCAGTTCTTC.